The entry below gives a single TCR beta chain sequence along with its context. The data were obtained in a study of T cells in Graves' hyperthyroidism and ophthalmopathy. The TCR beta CDR3 regions underwent amplification using RNA transcripts as the source. The TCR CDR3 first-round RT-PCR relied on the HTBI primer set. From the multiplex PCR reads, TCRdb called clonotypes with MiXCR, one entry per CDR3 protein. The repertoire holds 470,000 or so distinct CDR3 sequences, with roughly 20% as singletons. Germline values: CDR1 SGHRS, CDR2 YFSETQ. V shed 1 base and J 6 bases; nucleotides not matched to a gene: 10. The CDR3 covers 15 residues.

This clonotype was obtained from a man aged 18 to 35 with Graves' hyperthyroidism. Source material: blood. The chain recombines TRBV5-1 with TRBJ2-7, with TRBD1 matching 7 bases. CDR3 sequence (DNA): TGCGCCAGCAGCTTGTCCGGCAGGGGGTACGGCGAGCAGTACTTC. Encoded protein: CASSLSGRGYGEQYF.